The rows below give T cell receptor beta chains drawn from one sample of a study of blood T cell repertoires in COVID-19. Using immunoSEQ multiplex PCR, the repertoire was profiled, and TCRdb retains in-frame clones only, with some absent. The table lists 200,000 to 250,000 clones, 86% of them singletons. The sample taken for sequencing was peripheral blood. Receptor source: a woman between 45 and 60 years old with COVID-19, enrolled during active disease. CDR3s include the opening cysteine and the closing phenylalanine or tryptophan. The D gene is left open where the match is weak. Not every row has a clone size; where given, it reads once, few, many or a size class.

abundance	j_gene	v_gene	d_gene	CDR3nt	CDR3aa
NA	TRBJ1-1	TRBV19	NA	TGTGCCAGTAGTGGAGCAGGGACAAGGTGGTTGGAAGCTTTCTTT	CASSGAGTRWLEAFF
NA	TRBJ1-5	TRBV7-9	TRBD1	TGTGCCAGCAGTTCACCTAAGGGACAGGGAGGAGTGCAGCCCCAGCATTTT	CASSSPKGQGGVQPQHF
NA	TRBJ2-6	TRBV19	NA	TGTGCCAGTACGGACAGAGGTGTCTCTGGGGCCAACGTCCTGACTTTC	CASTDRGVSGANVLTF
NA	TRBJ1-1	TRBV11-2	TRBD1	TGTGCCAGCAGCTTAGTCTCGGGACAGGGGACCACTGAAGCTTTCTTT	CASSLVSGQGTTEAFF
NA	TRBJ1-3	TRBV10-3	NA	TGTGCCATCTCGTCAGGGGCAGGGGATGGAAACACCATATATTTT	CAISSGAGDGNTIYF
NA	TRBJ2-5	TRBV6-5	NA	TGTGCCAGCAGTTACGGGGTGGCTAGCGCGGAGACCCAGTACTTC	CASSYGVASAETQYF
NA	TRBJ2-6	TRBV3-1/TRBV3-2	TRBD1	TGTGCCAGCAGCCTGGGACAGGGAGAGGCTGGGGCCAACGTCCTGACTTTC	CASSLGQGEAGANVLTF
NA	TRBJ2-1	TRBV5-1	NA	TGCGCCAGCAGGACCGGGGATAGCTCCTACAATGAGCAGTTCTTC	CASRTGDSSYNEQFF
many	TRBJ2-5	TRBV5-1	NA	TGCGCCAGCAGCCCCATGTACCAAGAGACCCAGTACTTC	CASSPMYQETQYF
NA	TRBJ2-2	TRBV5-1	TRBD1	TGCGCCAGCAGCTTAGGGACAGGGAACACCGGGGAGCTGTTTTTT	CASSLGTGNTGELFF
NA	TRBJ2-1	TRBV5-8	NA	TGTGCCAGCAGCTCACAGTCCTACAATGAGCAGTTCTTC	CASSSQSYNEQFF
once	TRBJ2-5	TRBV29-1	NA	TGCAGCGCCCTGACGGGCGGAGGGCGAAGGGAGACCCAGTACTTC	CSALTGGGRRETQYF
NA	TRBJ2-7	TRBV5-6	TRBD2	TGTGCCAGCAGTCCGGGGGGGAACGAGCAGTACTTC	CASSPGGNEQYF
NA	TRBJ1-6	TRBV5-1	NA	TGCGCCAGCAGTTCGGATCCGGGACAACGGGGTTCACCCCTCCACTTT	CASSSDPGQRGSPLHF
NA	TRBJ2-4	TRBV2	NA	TGTGCCAGCAGGGGGGTCACGGGCGGCGGGACCAAAAACATTCAGTACTTC	CASRGVTGGGTKNIQYF
NA	TRBJ2-2	TRBV19	NA	TGTGCCAGTACCCTCTTACAGGGCGTCGGGGAGCTGTTTTTT	CASTLLQGVGELFF
once	TRBJ1-1	TRBV6-5	TRBD1	TGTGCCAGCAGTTACCATCACAGGGGGCGGGGGACTGAAGCTTTCTTT	CASSYHHRGRGTEAFF
few	TRBJ1-6	TRBV19	NA	TGTGCCAGTAGTATCCGGGATAATTCACCCCTCCACTTT	CASSIRDNSPLHF
NA	TRBJ1-1	TRBV19	NA	TGTGCCAGTAGTATACGGGGGGCGACTGAAGCTTTCTTT	CASSIRGATEAFF
few	TRBJ2-2	TRBV10-3	TRBD2	TGTGCCATCAGTGGGACTAGCGGCACCGGGGAGCTGTTTTTT	CAISGTSGTGELFF
NA	TRBJ1-6	TRBV5-1	TRBD1	TGCGCCAGCAAAACCTCAGGGGGAATTAATTCACCCCTCCACTTT	CASKTSGGINSPLHF
few	TRBJ1-5	TRBV6-1	TRBD1	TGTGCCAGCAGTGAGAGGGGGCGGCCCCCGGGGCAGCCCCAGCATTTT	CASSERGRPPGQPQHF
NA	TRBJ2-2	TRBV24-1	NA	TGTGCCACCAGTGATTTGGGGGGGGCAGGCGGGACCGGGGAGCTGTTTTTT	CATSDLGGAGGTGELFF
once	TRBJ1-5	TRBV19	TRBD1	TGTGCCAGTCAGGGGGACAGCAATCAGCCCCAGCATTTT	CASQGDSNQPQHF
few	TRBJ1-3	TRBV7-2	NA	TGTGCCAGCACTCCTGACAGGAACTCTGGAAACACCATATATTTT	CASTPDRNSGNTIYF
NA	TRBJ2-7	TRBV9	NA	TGTGCCAGCAGCGTAGGAGGTTTTGGGGAGCAGTACTTC	CASSVGGFGEQYF
few	TRBJ1-5	TRBV5-1	NA	TGCGCCAGCAGCTTGCACTACAATCAGCCCCAGCATTTT	CASSLHYNQPQHF
NA	TRBJ2-3	TRBV19	TRBD1	TGTGCCAGTAGTATTTTCCGGACAGGGGGCGCAGATACGCAGTATTTT	CASSIFRTGGADTQYF
NA	TRBJ2-5	TRBV28	TRBD1	TGTGCCAGCAGTCCGGGACAGGGACGAGAGACCCAGTACTTC	CASSPGQGRETQYF
NA	TRBJ2-4	TRBV13	NA	TGTGCCAGCAGCGTCGGAGGGTCCAAAAACATTCAGTACTTC	CASSVGGSKNIQYF
NA	TRBJ2-7	TRBV2	NA	TGTGCCAGCAGTGACGGGGGGACAATCTACGAGCAGTACTTC	CASSDGGTIYEQYF
NA	TRBJ2-7	TRBV1	NA	TGCACCACAACCCTGACAGAGCGGGGCACCTACGAGCAGTACTTC	CTTTLTERGTYEQYF
NA	TRBJ1-2	TRBV5-4	NA	TGTGCCAGCAGCCCCCAGGGGATGGGCGGCTACACCTTC	CASSPQGMGGYTF
few	TRBJ1-6	TRBV10-3	NA	TGTGCCATCAGTGAACGACAGGATAATTCACCCCTCCACTTT	CAISERQDNSPLHF
NA	TRBJ2-2	TRBV10-3	NA	TGTGCCATCAGTGATCAGGGGCCCGACACCGGGGAGCTGTTTTTT	CAISDQGPDTGELFF
NA	TRBJ1-6	TRBV3-1/TRBV3-2	TRBD1	TGTGCCAGCAGCCAAAAACAGGGGCATTCACCCCTCCACTTT	CASSQKQGHSPLHF
NA	TRBJ1-3	TRBV27	NA	TGTGCGATCCGACAAGGAGGCGGCTCTGGAAACACCATATATTTT	CAIRQGGGSGNTIYF
NA	TRBJ1-6	TRBV7-3	NA	TGTGCCAGCAGCTTAGGGACTGATAATTCACCCCTCCACTTT	CASSLGTDNSPLHF
NA	TRBJ1-1	TRBV24-1	NA	TGTGCCACCAGTGATTCGACTGAAGCTTTCTTT	CATSDSTEAFF
NA	TRBJ2-1	TRBV2	NA	TGTGCCAGCAGTTCCCCCTTGCAGGGGATCACCTACAATGAGCAGTTCTTC	CASSSPLQGITYNEQFF
NA	TRBJ1-6	TRBV2	TRBD1	TGTGCCAGCAGCGGGACAGGGGTTGCCCCGAATTCACCCCTCCACTTT	CASSGTGVAPNSPLHF
NA	TRBJ1-1	TRBV9	NA	TGTGCCAGCAGCGTATCGTTCAGGGGAGCCACTGAAGCTTTCTTT	CASSVSFRGATEAFF
NA	TRBJ1-2	TRBV24-1	TRBD1	TGTGCCACCAGGGGACAGGGAAACTATGGCTACACCTTC	CATRGQGNYGYTF
NA	TRBJ1-4	TRBV24-1	TRBD1	TGTGCCACCAGTTGGACAGGGAATGAAAAACTGTTTTTT	CATSWTGNEKLFF
NA	TRBJ2-7	TRBV2	TRBD2	TGTGCCAGCAAGGCGAGAGCGGGGGGCTCCCTTGACGAGCAGTACTTC	CASKARAGGSLDEQYF
NA	TRBJ1-2	TRBV6-2/TRBV6-3	NA	TGTGCCAGCAGTTACCGACAGTACTTCTATGGCTACACCTTC	CASSYRQYFYGYTF
NA	TRBJ1-6	TRBV7-2	TRBD1	TGTGCCAGCAGTGTAGGACAGGGGTGGTCACCCCTCCACTTT	CASSVGQGWSPLHF